A selection of T cell receptor beta chains follows, all from one sample in a study of human T cells and chemical hapten exposure. A single record per CDR3 protein comes from TCRdb applying MiXCR to the RACE reads. Here the sample spans tens of thousands of distinct CDR3 sequences, about 8% being singletons. Sequencing used whole blood, obtained in connection with sensitization to the hapten diphenylcyclopropenone (DPC). The receptors originated from a woman aged 45-65 years with alopecia areata. Some clones in this sample may be carry-over from other donors' samples. Both conserved end residues are part of each CDR3. D genes are given only for firm matches. Rows give clone size only sometimes, using once, few, many, or a class for an expanded clone.

CASTPYGGGLIEKLFF	TGTGCCAGCACTCCCTACGGTGGGGGACTTATAGAAAAACTGTTTTTT	NA	TRBV2	16	TRBJ1-4	NA
CASSLSRWIGFF	TGTGCCAGCAGTTTAAGCAGGTGGATTGGATTCTTC	NA	TRBV12-3/TRBV12-4	12	TRBJ2-1	NA
CAISEGQDYGYTF	TGTGCCATCAGTGAGGGGCAGGACTATGGCTACACCTTC	NA	TRBV10-3	13	TRBJ1-2	NA
CSARPPGQGYEQYF	TGCAGTGCTAGACCCCCGGGACAGGGGTACGAGCAGTACTTC	NA	TRBV20-1	14	TRBJ2-7	TRBD1
CASSFRFSSGGTEQYF	TGTGCCAGCAGCTTTCGGTTTTCTAGCGGGGGAACCGAGCAGTACTTC	few	TRBV7-2	16	TRBJ2-7	TRBD2
CSITGRDYGYTF	TGCAGTATTACGGGGAGGGACTATGGCTACACCTTC	few	TRBV29-1	12	TRBJ1-2	NA
CSATSPVSYEQYF	TGCAGTGCCACCAGTCCTGTGTCCTACGAGCAGTACTTC	many	TRBV20-1	13	TRBJ2-7	NA
CASRDSSGDYEQYF	TGTGCCAGCCGGGACTCTAGCGGAGACTACGAGCAGTACTTC	few	TRBV4-2	14	TRBJ2-7	TRBD2
CASSPGRVGNQPQHF	TGTGCCAGTAGTCCTGGCAGGGTGGGCAATCAGCCCCAGCATTTT	few	TRBV19	15	TRBJ1-5	NA
CASSYGEVEQFF	TGTGCCAGCAGTTACGGGGAGGTTGAGCAGTTCTTC	few	TRBV6-2/TRBV6-3	12	TRBJ2-1	NA
CASSLGGALALGQPQHF	TGTGCCAGCAGCTTAGGCGGGGCCCTGGCCCTGGGTCAGCCCCAGCATTTT	many	TRBV7-8	17	TRBJ1-5	NA
CASSVDARAYEQYF	TGTGCCAGCAGCGTAGACGCCAGGGCCTACGAGCAGTACTTC	NA	TRBV9	14	TRBJ2-7	NA
CASSTGQSNTGELFF	TGTGCCAGCAGTACAGGACAGTCTAACACCGGGGAGCTGTTTTTT	NA	TRBV2	15	TRBJ2-2	NA
CASSEGEKLFF	TGCGCCAGCAGTGAAGGTGAAAAACTGTTTTTT	few	TRBV10-2	11	TRBJ1-4	NA
CASSWGGAGNSPLHF	TGTGCCAGCAGTTGGGGGGGGGCTGGTAATTCACCCCTCCACTTT	many	TRBV27	15	TRBJ1-6	NA
CASNFPGQDGQPQHF	TGTGCCAGCAATTTCCCGGGACAGGACGGACAGCCCCAGCATTTT	many	TRBV6-6	15	TRBJ1-5	TRBD1
CASSLLHRKADTQYF	TGTGCCAGCAGCTTACTCCACAGAAAGGCAGATACGCAGTATTTT	NA	TRBV7-8	15	TRBJ2-3	NA
CASGSGLAGVETQYF	TGTGCTAGTGGTTCAGGACTAGCGGGGGTGGAGACCCAGTACTTC	few	TRBV12-5	15	TRBJ2-5	TRBD2
CASSQQSSIPGEQYF	TGTGCCAGCAGCCAACAATCTAGCATCCCCGGCGAGCAGTACTTC	NA	TRBV3-1	15	TRBJ2-7	NA
CASSETTGRSRGELFF	TGTGCCAGCAGTGAGACCACTGGACGGTCCCGCGGGGAGCTGTTTTTT	NA	TRBV2	16	TRBJ2-2	NA
CASAGREAFF	TGTGCCAGCGCGGGGCGGGAAGCTTTCTTT	NA	TRBV2	10	TRBJ1-1	NA
CASSGTGGAPGANVLTF	TGTGCCAGCAGCGGAACGGGGGGGGCGCCTGGGGCCAACGTCCTGACTTTC	NA	TRBV9	17	TRBJ2-6	TRBD2
CASSPPTGAYF	TGTGCCAGCAGCCCCCCGACAGGGGCATATTTT	many	TRBV6-1	11	TRBJ1-3	TRBD1
CASSRIIPGKNIQYF	TGTGCCAGCAGCCGCATAATACCTGGCAAAAACATTCAGTACTTC	NA	TRBV28	15	TRBJ2-4	NA
CASSPGTSSSPLHF	TGTGCCAGCAGCCCCGGGACTTCGAGTTCACCCCTCCACTTT	many	TRBV6-2/TRBV6-3	14	TRBJ1-6	NA
CAWQLGPDQPQHF	TGTGCCTGGCAGCTGGGTCCAGATCAGCCCCAGCATTTT	many	TRBV30	13	TRBJ1-5	NA
CASSLFRQGSPRGEQFF	TGTGCCAGCAGTTTATTCCGACAGGGCTCTCCCAGGGGGGAGCAGTTCTTC	many	TRBV28	17	TRBJ2-1	TRBD1
CASSNVRGGEQYF	TGTGCCAGCAGCAACGTGAGGGGGGGAGAGCAGTACTTC	few	TRBV11-2	13	TRBJ2-7	NA
CSARDLSGVTYEQYF	TGCAGTGCTAGAGACCTCTCGGGAGTCACCTACGAGCAGTACTTC	few	TRBV20-1	15	TRBJ2-7	NA
CASSRLDAGLREKLFF	TGTGCCAGCAGCCGCCTCGACGCCGGGTTACGGGAAAAACTGTTTTTT	few	TRBV7-9	16	TRBJ1-4	NA
CASSRTGGTEAFF	TGTGCCAGCTCCAGGACCGGGGGCACTGAAGCTTTCTTT	NA	TRBV6-1	13	TRBJ1-1	NA
CASRTNTQRNGYTF	TGTGCCAGTAGGACTAACACCCAGCGGAATGGCTACACCTTC	few	TRBV19	14	TRBJ1-2	NA
CASSLWSAAEAFF	TGCGCCAGCAGCTTGTGGTCAGCGGCTGAAGCTTTCTTT	many	TRBV5-1	13	TRBJ1-1	NA
CASSPWTGSFTNTGELFF	TGTGCCAGCAGTCCTTGGACAGGGTCTTTTACGAACACCGGGGAGCTGTTTTTT	NA	TRBV6-8	18	TRBJ2-2	TRBD1
CASSEDASTDTQYF	TGTGCCAGCAGTGAAGACGCGAGCACAGATACGCAGTATTTT	few	TRBV6-1	14	TRBJ2-3	NA
CATPFLARVNTGELFF	TGTGCCACCCCTTTCTTAGCGAGGGTGAACACCGGGGAGCTGTTTTTT	NA	TRBV7-9	16	TRBJ2-2	NA
CASRKLGTQNTIYF	TGTGCCAGTAGGAAACTCGGAACACAAAACACCATATATTTT	few	TRBV19	14	TRBJ1-3	NA
CASSLGRDNYEQYF	TGTGCCAGCAGCTTAGGCCGAGACAACTACGAGCAGTACTTC	many	TRBV7-9	14	TRBJ2-7	NA
CASSLGRVGTAYGYTF	TGCGCCAGCAGCTTGGGAAGAGTTGGGACAGCCTATGGCTACACCTTC	NA	TRBV5-1	16	TRBJ1-2	TRBD1
CSALAGGGETQYF	TGCAGTGCTTTAGCGGGAGGGGGAGAGACCCAGTACTTC	NA	TRBV20-1	13	TRBJ2-5	TRBD2
CAWSPLSSGNTIYF	TGTGCCTGGAGTCCTCTTAGCTCTGGAAACACCATATATTTT	NA	TRBV30	14	TRBJ1-3	NA
CSARVGAEGQPQHF	TGCAGTGCTAGAGTAGGGGCGGAGGGTCAGCCCCAGCATTTT	many	TRBV20-1	14	TRBJ1-5	NA
CSVGLVGGQPQHF	TGCAGCGTTGGCTTGGTAGGTGGGCAGCCCCAGCATTTT	many	TRBV29-1	13	TRBJ1-5	NA
CSATGLRARPTQYF	TGCAGTGCAACAGGACTTAGAGCCCGACCAACGCAGTATTTT	many	TRBV20-1	14	TRBJ2-3	NA
CASSQGIATNEKLFF	TGTGCCAGCAGCCAAGGGATAGCAACTAATGAAAAACTGTTTTTT	few	TRBV14	15	TRBJ1-4	NA